This T cell receptor (beta chain) was observed in a study of sequential checkpoint blockade in melanoma. The wider study: After both sequences, patients received maintenance nivolumab. DNA from 70 to 95 pretreatment tumor samples underwent TCRβ immunosequencing. Roughly 22 patients had tumor biopsies before treatment and at week 13.

V dropped 2 bases and J dropped 0 bases, with 5 bases sitting between them. Germline V lookup: CDR1 SGHNT, CDR2 YENEEA. The CDR3 has 15 amino acids. Overall study results and limits: For nivolumab-first patients, baseline tumor clonality was associated with response.

The assay was immunoSEQ multiplex PCR, and TCRdb's table has in-frame clones only and misses some. The data show 5,000 to 7,000 clones, with around 20% seen just once and around 10% held by the top ten. Points on this clone: Its antigen is unidentified.

Treatment given: randomized to nivolumab then ipilimumab (arm A) or the reverse (arm B). The chain combines TRBV11-3 with TRBJ2-6; D not certain. Sequencing used tumor tissue (inferred from file names), obtained from a patient given nivolumab and ipilimumab in sequence. The receptor was derived from a human donor with melanoma. This CDR3 reads CASSLIPSGANVLTF. The CDR3 DNA reads as TGTGCCAGCAGCTTAATACCCTCTGGGGCCAACGTCCTGACTTTC.